This TCR gamma chain was profiled in a study of gamma-delta T cells after stem cell transplantation. This clone has a handful of counts. TCRdb ran CATT on the RT-PCR reads. This sample has about 690 gamma-chain clones, with about a tenth found just once. This CDR3 has 15 residues. The germline V gene encodes CDR1 GITISATS and CDR2 ISYDGTV (reference sequence). V lost 2 bases to trimming and J lost 7 bases; unmatched junction nucleotides: 14. Sequences were obtained from gamma-delta T cells. The TCR was taken from a human donor. It is not recorded whose cells these are; they may come from a transplant donor. The chain recombines TRGV9 with TRGJ1 or TRGJ2. CDR3 loop: CALWEAVGSQYKKLF. As DNA, the CDR3 is TGTGCCTTGTGGGAGGCAGTGGGTTCCCAATATAAGAAACTCTTT.